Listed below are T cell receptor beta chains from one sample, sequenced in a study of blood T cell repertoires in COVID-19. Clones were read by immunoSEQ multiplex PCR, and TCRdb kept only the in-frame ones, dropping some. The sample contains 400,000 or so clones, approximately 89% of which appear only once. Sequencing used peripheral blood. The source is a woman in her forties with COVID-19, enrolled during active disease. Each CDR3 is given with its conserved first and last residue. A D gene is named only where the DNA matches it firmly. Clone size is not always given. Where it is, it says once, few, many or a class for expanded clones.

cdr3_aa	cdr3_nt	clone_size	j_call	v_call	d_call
CASSPTSTYNNEQFF	TGTGCCAGCAGTCCCACTAGTACATACAACAATGAGCAGTTCTTC	.	TRBJ2-1	TRBV27	.
CASSRGQETQYF	TGTGCCAGTAGTCGGGGGCAAGAGACCCAGTACTTC	.	TRBJ2-5	TRBV19	.
CASSPGQGAQYGYTF	TGTGCCAGCAGCCCAGGACAGGGGGCACAATATGGTTACACCTTC	.	TRBJ1-2	TRBV5-4	TRBD1
CASSSRTGQFHQPQHF	TGTGCCAGCAGCTCCAGGACAGGGCAATTTCATCAGCCCCAGCATTTT	.	TRBJ1-5	TRBV7-2	TRBD1
CASSLLGPTNEKLFF	TGTGCCAGCAGTTTATTGGGCCCAACTAATGAAAAACTGTTTTTT	.	TRBJ1-4	TRBV27	.
CASSLVGQGRGETQYF	TGTGCCAGCAGCTTAGTGGGACAGGGCAGGGGAGAGACCCAGTACTTC	.	TRBJ2-5	TRBV7-2	TRBD1
CASLTGNVYGYTF	TGTGCCAGCCTTACAGGGAACGTGTATGGCTACACCTTC	few	TRBJ1-2	TRBV28	.
CASSFWRGGADTQYF	TGTGCCAGCAGTTTTTGGCGGGGGGGGGCAGATACGCAGTATTTT	.	TRBJ2-3	TRBV28	TRBD2
CASSWGTGVNTEAFF	TGCGCCAGCAGCTGGGGGACAGGCGTGAACACTGAAGCTTTCTTT	.	TRBJ1-1	TRBV5-1	TRBD1
CASSPSQGAGGYTF	TGTGCCAGCAGCCCATCCCAGGGGGCTGGAGGCTACACCTTC	.	TRBJ1-2	TRBV7-8	TRBD1
CASRSWGGENTEAFF	TGTGCCAGCAGATCCTGGGGGGGTGAAAACACTGAAGCTTTCTTT	.	TRBJ1-1	TRBV6-5	.
CASSEDRTASSYEQYF	TGTGCCAGTTCGGAGGATCGGACGGCGAGCTCCTACGAGCAGTACTTC	.	TRBJ2-7	TRBV2	.
CASSHLEDTQYF	TGCGCCAGCAGCCACTTGGAGGATACGCAGTATTTT	once	TRBJ2-3	TRBV5-1	.
CASSRTDYEQYF	TGTGCCAGCAGCCGGACAGACTACGAGCAGTACTTC	.	TRBJ2-7	TRBV7-9	.
CASSILNRGAYEQYF	TGTGCCAGTAGTATCCTCAACAGGGGCGCCTACGAGCAGTACTTC	once	TRBJ2-7	TRBV19	TRBD1
CAHLQGNYGYTF	TGTGCCCACCTTCAGGGCAACTATGGCTACACCTTC	.	TRBJ1-2	TRBV6-5	.
CASRRTGSGNTIYF	TGCGCCAGCAGGCGGACTGGCTCTGGAAACACCATATATTTT	once	TRBJ1-3	TRBV5-1	.
CASSTPGQFRPQHF	TGTGCCAGCAGTACCCCGGGACAGTTTCGCCCCCAGCATTTT	once	TRBJ1-5	TRBV6-5	TRBD1
CASSSGTANYGYTF	TGTGCCAGCAGCTCCGGGACAGCTAACTATGGCTACACCTTC	once	TRBJ1-2	TRBV28	TRBD1
CASSLGGFYEQYF	TGTGCCAGCAGTTTAGGAGGGTTCTACGAGCAGTACTTC	.	TRBJ2-7	TRBV28	.
CASSIGPDSLSYEQYF	TGTGCCAGTAGCATAGGGCCGGACAGCCTATCCTACGAGCAGTACTTC	.	TRBJ2-7	TRBV19	.
CASSLARVNEQFF	TGTGCCAGCAGCTTAGCAAGAGTCAATGAGCAGTTCTTC	.	TRBJ2-1	TRBV7-2	.
CASSFSGTGTSPLHF	TGTGCCAGCAGTTTTTCCGGGACAGGGACCTCACCCCTCCACTTT	.	TRBJ1-6	TRBV27	TRBD1
CASRPGQASVPQHF	TGTGCCAGCAGACCAGGACAGGCTAGTGTGCCCCAGCATTTT	.	TRBJ1-5	TRBV6-5	TRBD1
CASSLEGEQYF	TGTGCCAGCAGTTTGGAGGGCGAGCAGTACTTC	.	TRBJ2-7	TRBV28	.
CASSLIQNNEQFF	TGTGCCAGCAGCTTAATTCAGAACAATGAGCAGTTCTTC	.	TRBJ2-1	TRBV7-2	.
CASSGAGQTNYGYTF	TGTGCCAGCAGCGGGGCGGGGCAGACTAACTATGGCTACACCTTC	once	TRBJ1-2	TRBV5-4	.
CASSSPPLAGGIHEQFF	TGTGCCAGCAGTTCTCCTCCACTAGCGGGAGGTATTCATGAGCAGTTCTTC	once	TRBJ2-1	TRBV27	TRBD2
CASSGYSGRDTGELFF	TGTGCCAGCAGCGGGTATAGCGGGAGGGACACCGGGGAGCTGTTTTTT	.	TRBJ2-2	TRBV7-8	TRBD2
CASSEQGAARNTIYF	TGTGCCAGCAGTGAACAGGGGGCGGCCCGAAACACCATATATTTT	few	TRBJ1-3	TRBV25-1	TRBD1
CASSYRQGIKLGNSPLHF	TGTGCCAGCAGTTACAGACAGGGGATTAAGCTGGGTAATTCACCCCTCCACTTT	.	TRBJ1-6	TRBV7-2	TRBD1
CASSLGGTGFVDTEAFF	TGCGCCAGCAGCCTTGGGGGGACAGGGTTTGTGGACACTGAAGCTTTCTTT	.	TRBJ1-1	TRBV5-1	TRBD1
CASSVAITNTGELFF	TGTGCCAGCAGCGTAGCTATAACGAACACCGGGGAGCTGTTTTTT	.	TRBJ2-2	TRBV9	.
CASSHRGGTEAFF	TGTGCCAGCAGCCACAGGGGTGGAACTGAAGCTTTCTTT	.	TRBJ1-1	TRBV7-2	TRBD1
CASSLLLRTRSRPYNEQFF	TGTGCCAGCAGCTTACTCCTAAGGACTAGATCGCGCCCTTACAATGAGCAGTTCTTC	.	TRBJ2-1	TRBV5-8	TRBD2
CASSTDSNEKLFF	TGTGCCAGCAGCACCGACAGCAATGAAAAACTGTTTTTT	.	TRBJ1-4	TRBV28	.
CASSISAGELFF	TGCGCCAGCAGTATATCCGCCGGGGAGCTGTTTTTT	.	TRBJ2-2	TRBV5-1	.
CASSERQGLEAFF	TGTGCCAGCAGTGAAAGGCAGGGGCTTGAAGCTTTCTTT	.	TRBJ1-1	TRBV6-1	.
CATRGQGLEANSPLHF	TGTGCCACCCGAGGCCAAGGATTGGAGGCCAATTCACCCCTCCACTTT	.	TRBJ1-6	TRBV10-3	.
CASSQAGGNTIYF	TGCGCCAGCAGCCAAGCGGGGGGAAACACCATATATTTT	.	TRBJ1-3	TRBV4-1	.
CASSQRRGDTIYF	TGCGCCAGCAGCCAACGCAGGGGTGACACCATATATTTT	.	TRBJ1-3	TRBV4-3	.
CASTSGSGEQFF	TGTGCCAGCACTAGCGGGAGTGGGGAGCAGTTCTTC	.	TRBJ2-1	TRBV25-1	TRBD2
CASQGSLDQPQHF	TGTGCCAGCCAGGGGTCGCTGGATCAGCCCCAGCATTTT	.	TRBJ1-5	TRBV10-3	.
CASSSLGREETQYF	TGTGCCAGCAGCAGTCTCGGGAGGGAAGAGACCCAGTACTTC	.	TRBJ2-5	TRBV7-9	TRBD2